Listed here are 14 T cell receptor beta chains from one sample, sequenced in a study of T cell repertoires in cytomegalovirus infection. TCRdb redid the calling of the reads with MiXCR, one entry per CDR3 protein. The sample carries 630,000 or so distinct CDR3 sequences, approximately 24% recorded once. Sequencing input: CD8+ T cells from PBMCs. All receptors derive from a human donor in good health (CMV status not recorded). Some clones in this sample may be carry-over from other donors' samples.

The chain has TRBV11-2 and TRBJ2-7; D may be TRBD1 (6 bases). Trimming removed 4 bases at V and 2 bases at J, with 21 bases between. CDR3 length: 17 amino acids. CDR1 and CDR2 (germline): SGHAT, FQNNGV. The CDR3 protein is CASSSPFDRPRPYEQYF. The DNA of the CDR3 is TGTGCCAGCAGCTCCCCTTTCGACAGGCCCCGTCCCTACGAGCAGTACTTC.

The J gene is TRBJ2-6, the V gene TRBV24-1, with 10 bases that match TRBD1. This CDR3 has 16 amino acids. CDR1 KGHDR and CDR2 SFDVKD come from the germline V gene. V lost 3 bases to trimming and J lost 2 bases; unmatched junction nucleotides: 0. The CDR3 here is CATSDGQGAGANVLTF. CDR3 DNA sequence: TGTGCCACCAGTGATGGACAGGGGGCTGGGGCCAACGTCCTGACTTTC.

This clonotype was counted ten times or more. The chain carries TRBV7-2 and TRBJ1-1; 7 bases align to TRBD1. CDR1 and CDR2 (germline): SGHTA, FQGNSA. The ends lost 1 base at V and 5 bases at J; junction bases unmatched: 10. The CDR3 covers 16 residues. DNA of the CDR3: TGTGCCAGCAGCTTAGTTAGGGCAGGGGGTGAAACTGAAGCTTTCTTT. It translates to CASSLVRAGGETEAFF.

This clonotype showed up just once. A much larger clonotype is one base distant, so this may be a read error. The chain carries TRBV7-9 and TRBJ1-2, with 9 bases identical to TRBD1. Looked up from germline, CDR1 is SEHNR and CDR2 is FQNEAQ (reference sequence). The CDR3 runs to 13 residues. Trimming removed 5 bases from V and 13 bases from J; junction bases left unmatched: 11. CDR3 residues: CASSGGQGHSCTF. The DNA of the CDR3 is TGTGCCAGCAGCGGGGGACAGGGCCATTCCTGCACCTTC.

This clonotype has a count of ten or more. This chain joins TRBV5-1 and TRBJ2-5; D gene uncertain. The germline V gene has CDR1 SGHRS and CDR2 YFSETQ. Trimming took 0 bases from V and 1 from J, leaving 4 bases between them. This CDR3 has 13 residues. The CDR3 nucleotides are TGCGCCAGCAGCTTGGAGGCCCAAGAGACCCAGTACTTC. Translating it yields CASSLEAQETQYF.

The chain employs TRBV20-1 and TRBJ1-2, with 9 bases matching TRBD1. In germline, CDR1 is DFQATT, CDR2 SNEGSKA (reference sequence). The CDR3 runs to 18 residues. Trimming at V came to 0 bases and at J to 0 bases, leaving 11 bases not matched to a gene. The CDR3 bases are TGCAGTGCTAGAGATCACGGGACAGGGCCACGACCTAACTATGGCTACACCTTC. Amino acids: CSARDHGTGPRPNYGYTF.

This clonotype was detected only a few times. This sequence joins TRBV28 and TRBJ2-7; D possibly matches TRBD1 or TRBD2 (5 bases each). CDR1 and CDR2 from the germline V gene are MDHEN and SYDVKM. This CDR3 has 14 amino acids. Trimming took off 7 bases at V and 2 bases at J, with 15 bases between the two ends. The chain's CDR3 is CASTSARDPYEQYV. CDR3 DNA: TGTGCCAGCACTTCAGCCCGGGACCCCTACGAGCAGTACGTC.

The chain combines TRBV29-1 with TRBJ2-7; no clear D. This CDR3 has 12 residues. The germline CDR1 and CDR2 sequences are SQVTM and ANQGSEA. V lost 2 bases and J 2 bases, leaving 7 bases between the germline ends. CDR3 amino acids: CSVESAAYEQYF. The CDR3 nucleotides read TGCAGCGTTGAATCGGCAGCCTACGAGCAGTACTTC.

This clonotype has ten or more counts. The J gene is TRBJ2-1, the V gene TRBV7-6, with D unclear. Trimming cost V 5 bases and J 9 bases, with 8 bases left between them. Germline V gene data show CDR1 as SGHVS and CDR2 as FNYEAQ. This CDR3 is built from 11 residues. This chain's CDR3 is CASSPRSEQFF. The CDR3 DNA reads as TGTGCCAGCAGCCCGAGATCTGAGCAGTTCTTC.

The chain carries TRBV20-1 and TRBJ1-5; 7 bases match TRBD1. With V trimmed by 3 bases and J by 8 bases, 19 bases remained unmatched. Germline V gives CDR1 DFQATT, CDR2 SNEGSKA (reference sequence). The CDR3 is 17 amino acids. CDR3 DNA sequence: TGCAGTGCTAGTCTCCTCGTGGACAGGTTGTGGCTCGAGCCCCAGCATTTT. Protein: CSASLLVDRLWLEPQHF.

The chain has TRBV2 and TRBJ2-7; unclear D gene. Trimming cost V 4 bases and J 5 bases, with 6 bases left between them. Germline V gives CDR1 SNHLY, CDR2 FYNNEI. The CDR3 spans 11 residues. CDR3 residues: CASSGWDEQYV. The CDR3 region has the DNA TGTGCCAGCAGTGGGTGGGACGAGCAGTACGTC.

The CDR3 coding sequence is TGTGCCAGCAGGGTCAGGGAAGGAAACTATGGCTACACCTTC. Its protein is CASRVREGNYGYTF. The V and J genes are TRBV5-5 and TRBJ1-2; D is possibly TRBD1 (5 bases). Germline CDR1 reads SGHKS; CDR2 reads YYEKEE (reference sequence). This CDR3 contains 14 residues. Deletions cut 5 bases from V and 2 bases from J, with 13 bases between.

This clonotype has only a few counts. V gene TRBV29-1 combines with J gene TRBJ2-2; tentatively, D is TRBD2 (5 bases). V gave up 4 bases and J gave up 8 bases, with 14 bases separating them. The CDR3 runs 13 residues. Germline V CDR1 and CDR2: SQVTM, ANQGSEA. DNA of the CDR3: TGCAGCGTTGTCGGCCCACGGGGAGGGGAGCTGTTTTTT. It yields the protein CSVVGPRGGELFF.

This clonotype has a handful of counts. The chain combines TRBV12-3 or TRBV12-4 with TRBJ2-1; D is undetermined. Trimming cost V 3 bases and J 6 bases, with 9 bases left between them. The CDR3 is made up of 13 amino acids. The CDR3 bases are TGTGCCAGCAGTTTCGGTCAGATCAATGAGCAGTTCTTC. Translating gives CASSFGQINEQFF.